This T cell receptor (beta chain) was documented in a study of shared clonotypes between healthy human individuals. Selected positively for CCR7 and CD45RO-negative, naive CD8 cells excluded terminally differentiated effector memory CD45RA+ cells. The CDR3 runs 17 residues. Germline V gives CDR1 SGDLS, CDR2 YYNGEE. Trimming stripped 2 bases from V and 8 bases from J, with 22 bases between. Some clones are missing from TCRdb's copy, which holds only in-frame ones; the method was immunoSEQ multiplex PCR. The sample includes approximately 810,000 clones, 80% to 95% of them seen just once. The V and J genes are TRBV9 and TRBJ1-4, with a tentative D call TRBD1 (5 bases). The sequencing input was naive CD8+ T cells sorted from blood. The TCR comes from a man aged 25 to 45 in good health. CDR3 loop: CASSVGGDSSTEEKLFF. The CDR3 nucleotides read TGTGCCAGCAGCGTTGGGGGGGACTCTTCCACGGAAGAAAAACTGTTTTTT.